This is a list of T cell receptor beta chains from one sample in a study of response to subunit inactivated influenza vaccine. MiXCR was run by TCRdb on the RT-PCR reads, yielding one entry per CDR3 protein. The sample carries under 800,000 distinct CDR3 sequences, over 11% recorded once. The starting material was PBMCs from blood, obtained 14 to 15 days before vaccination. The receptors originated from a man aged 50 or older who received an inactivated influenza vaccine. Both conserved end residues are part of each CDR3. D genes are given only for firm matches. A clone size is listed for some rows: how often the clone was seen (once, few, many), or a class if it is expanded.

few,TRBJ2-5,TRBV20-1,.,CSARDSPPAQETQYF,TGCAGTGCTAGAGACAGCCCCCCAGCCCAAGAGACCCAGTACTTC
few,TRBJ2-1,TRBV20-1,.,CSTSSDYNEQFF,TGCAGTACTAGTTCGGATTACAATGAGCAGTTCTTC
few,TRBJ2-7,TRBV20-1,TRBD2,CSARDVLGLARSYEQYF,TGCAGTGCTAGAGATGTTCTTGGACTAGCGAGATCCTACGAGCAGTACTTC
few,TRBJ1-2,TRBV28,.,CASSPPGSNYGYTF,TGTGCCAGCAGTCCTCCAGGGAGCAACTATGGCTACACCTTC
.,TRBJ2-1,TRBV12-3/TRBV12-4,TRBD1,CASRMDRVPYNEQFF,TGTGCCAGCAGAATGGACAGGGTGCCCTACAATGAGCAGTTCTTC
few,TRBJ1-3,TRBV10-3,.,CAISVGTNTIYF,TGTGCCATCAGTGTGGGGACAAACACCATATATTTT
many,TRBJ1-5,TRBV29-1,TRBD1,CSVVGGEGQPQHF,TGCAGCGTTGTAGGGGGCGAAGGTCAGCCCCAGCATTTT
.,TRBJ2-1,TRBV4-2,.,CASSQDLPNEQFF,TGTGCCAGCAGCCAAGATCTACCCAATGAGCAGTTCTTC
.,TRBJ2-3,TRBV7-9,.,CASSFVGIPTDTQYF,TGTGCCAGCAGCTTTGTCGGGATCCCCACAGATACGCAGTATTTT
.,TRBJ2-1,TRBV5-6,TRBD2,CASSFGTSGGPFNNEQFF,TGTGCCAGCAGCTTCGGGACTAGCGGGGGCCCCTTTAACAATGAGCAGTTCTTC
.,TRBJ2-3,TRBV11-1,TRBD2,CASSLLPNSAGETDTQYF,TGTGCCAGCAGCTTACTCCCTAACTCAGCGGGAGAAACAGATACGCAGTATTTT
.,TRBJ1-3,TRBV15,.,CATSRGTVSGNTIYF,TGTGCCACCAGCAGAGGGACAGTCTCTGGAAACACCATATATTTT
few,TRBJ1-6,TRBV20-1,.,CSARKVGHQINSPLHF,TGCAGTGCTAGAAAAGTTGGACACCAAATCAATTCACCCCTCCACTTT
.,TRBJ2-6,TRBV4-3,.,CASSLAGGGRGANVLTF,TGCGCCAGCAGCCTCGCTGGCGGAGGAAGAGGGGCCAACGTCCTGACTTTC
.,TRBJ2-7,TRBV5-1,TRBD1,CASSFDGTGGHEQYF,TGCGCCAGCAGCTTTGACGGGACAGGGGGCCACGAGCAGTACTTC
.,TRBJ2-1,TRBV29-1,TRBD2,CSVETSGLAGAYNEQFF,TGCAGCGTTGAGACATCAGGACTAGCGGGAGCTTACAATGAGCAGTTCTTC
many,TRBJ1-4,TRBV10-3,TRBD1,CAISESGQGEKLFF,TGTGCCATCAGTGAGAGTGGACAGGGGGAAAAACTGTTTTTT
few,TRBJ1-1,TRBV4-3,.,CASSQDSRDTEAFF,TGCGCCAGCAGCCAAGATTCGCGGGACACTGAAGCTTTCTTT
few,TRBJ2-5,TRBV7-9,.,CASSWTLETQYF,TGTGCCAGCAGCTGGACGTTGGAGACCCAGTACTTC
many,TRBJ2-7,TRBV5-1,.,CASSFYGGSYEQYF,TGCGCCAGCAGCTTTTACGGGGGCTCCTACGAGCAGTACTTC
.,TRBJ2-1,TRBV12-3/TRBV12-4,TRBD2,CASSFSLAGGSEQFF,TGTGCCAGCAGTTTCAGCCTAGCGGGAGGATCTGAGCAGTTCTTC
.,TRBJ2-3,TRBV25-1,TRBD2,CASSEAGGPQYF,TGTGCCAGCAGTGAAGCGGGGGGTCCGCAGTATTTT
few,TRBJ2-1,TRBV5-1,.,CASSDVGGNEQFF,TGCGCCAGCAGTGACGTAGGGGGCAATGAGCAGTTCTTC
few,TRBJ2-3,TRBV24-1,.,CATSSSTDTQYF,TGTGCCACCAGTTCCAGCACAGATACGCAGTATTTT
few,TRBJ2-2,TRBV7-9,.,CASSLSGHPTGELFF,TGTGCCAGCAGCTTATCGGGACACCCCACCGGGGAGCTGTTTTTT
many,TRBJ2-3,TRBV6-2/TRBV6-3,TRBD1,CASSSRTGGPDTQYF,TGTGCCAGCAGTTCCCGGACAGGGGGCCCAGATACGCAGTATTTT
.,TRBJ2-3,TRBV4-3,.,CASSQDGAGPRPKYF,TGCGCCAGCAGCCAAGACGGAGCGGGCCCTCGACCCAAGTATTTT
.,TRBJ1-4,TRBV11-2,.,CASSLYRGSDEKLFF,TGTGCCAGCAGCTTATACCGGGGCTCGGATGAAAAACTGTTTTTT
.,TRBJ2-1,TRBV7-6,TRBD2,CASSLANPGLVYNEQFF,TGTGCCAGCAGCTTAGCAAATCCGGGACTAGTCTACAATGAGCAGTTCTTC
.,TRBJ2-2,TRBV6-2/TRBV6-3,.,CASSYSSGNTGELFF,TGTGCCAGCAGTTACTCTAGCGGGAACACCGGGGAGCTGTTTTTT
.,TRBJ1-4,TRBV20-1,.,CSVSGQGGEKLFF,TGCAGTGTGAGCGGTCAGGGAGGGGAAAAACTGTTTTTT
few,TRBJ2-1,TRBV6-1,.,CASALGGGLNEQFF,TGTGCCAGCGCCCTAGGGGGGGGCCTCAATGAGCAGTTCTTC
few,TRBJ2-3,TRBV7-9,TRBD1,CASSLGATGGHF,TGTGCCAGCAGCTTAGGGGCTACAGGGGGGCATTTT
many,TRBJ2-1,TRBV12-3/TRBV12-4,TRBD2,CASSRLAASYNEQFF,TGTGCCAGCAGTCGACTAGCGGCCTCCTACAATGAGCAGTTCTTC
.,TRBJ2-4,TRBV20-1,TRBD1,CSARTSGTGNIQYF,TGCAGTGCTAGGACCTCCGGGACAGGGAACATTCAGTACTTC
many,TRBJ2-2,TRBV20-1,.,CSAGGGGTGELFF,TGCAGTGCCGGAGGGGGGGGTACCGGGGAGCTGTTTTTT
many,TRBJ2-1,TRBV5-5,TRBD2,CASSRLAGGHREQFF,TGTGCCAGCAGCCGACTAGCGGGAGGGCATCGTGAGCAGTTCTTC
few,TRBJ2-3,TRBV5-6,.,CASSYGLGLATQYF,TGTGCCAGCAGCTACGGACTTGGCCTCGCAACGCAGTATTTT
.,TRBJ2-1,TRBV3-1,TRBD2,CASSPRLAHSYNEQFF,TGTGCCAGCAGCCCCCGACTAGCCCACTCCTACAATGAGCAGTTCTTC
.,TRBJ2-3,TRBV3-1,TRBD2,CASSQLKREGSTDTQYF,TGTGCCAGCAGCCAACTAAAAAGGGAGGGGTCGACAGATACGCAGTATTTT
few,TRBJ2-1,TRBV29-1,TRBD2,CSALPGRASNEQFF,TGCAGCGCTCTTCCCGGGAGGGCCAGCAATGAGCAGTTCTTC
many,TRBJ2-1,TRBV7-3,.,CASSLIASYNEQFF,TGTGCCAGCAGCTTAATAGCGAGTTACAATGAGCAGTTCTTC
once,TRBJ2-7,TRBV7-2,.,CGSSSQGGEQYF,TGTGGCAGCAGCAGTCAGGGGGGCGAGCAGTACTTC
few,TRBJ2-1,TRBV9,.,CASSAGTSYNEQFF,TGTGCCAGCAGCGCCGGGACAAGCTACAATGAGCAGTTCTTC
.,TRBJ1-2,TRBV6-1,.,CASSTASSYGYTF,TGTGCCAGCAGCACGGCCAGCAGCTATGGCTACACCTTC
many,TRBJ1-5,TRBV30,.,CAWSVGRTARGNQPQHF,TGTGCCTGGAGTGTAGGCCGGACAGCCCGGGGCAATCAGCCCCAGCATTTT
few,TRBJ1-1,TRBV7-2,.,CASRFSGNTEAFF,TGTGCCAGCAGGTTTTCGGGGAACACTGAAGCTTTCTTT
many,TRBJ2-2,TRBV9,.,CASSVAPGNTGELFF,TGTGCCAGCAGCGTAGCACCGGGAAACACCGGGGAGCTGTTTTTT
.,TRBJ2-1,TRBV6-1,.,CASKDSLNYNEQFF,TGTGCCAGCAAGGACAGTTTAAACTACAATGAGCAGTTCTTC
.,TRBJ2-7,TRBV7-6,TRBD1,CASSFPGQPTKEQYF,TGTGCCAGCAGCTTCCCGGGACAGCCTACGAAGGAGCAGTACTTC
.,TRBJ1-6,TRBV5-1,TRBD1,CASSIGPGTGDNSPLHF,TGCGCCAGCAGCATCGGACCCGGGACAGGCGATAATTCACCCCTCCACTTT
few,TRBJ2-1,TRBV29-1,.,CSVEIPPHDNEQFF,TGCAGCGTTGAAATACCCCCTCATGACAATGAGCAGTTCTTC
many,TRBJ2-3,TRBV12-3/TRBV12-4,TRBD1,CASSTGTGTDTQYF,TGTGCCAGCAGTACCGGGACAGGGACAGATACGCAGTATTTT
.,TRBJ2-2,TRBV5-1,.,CASSLNQQQNTGELFF,TGCGCCAGCAGCTTGAATCAGCAGCAGAACACCGGGGAGCTGTTTTTT
many,TRBJ2-2,TRBV11-2,TRBD2,CASSPAGGINTGELFF,TGTGCCAGCAGCCCCGCGGGGGGGATTAACACCGGGGAGCTGTTTTTT
many,TRBJ2-2,TRBV29-1,.,CSVANVGGGGELFF,TGCAGCGTCGCAAACGTCGGGGGTGGCGGGGAGCTGTTTTTT
.,TRBJ1-1,TRBV5-1,.,CASSSGSAVNTEAFF,TGCGCCAGCAGCTCCGGAAGCGCAGTGAACACTGAAGCTTTCTTT
few,TRBJ2-5,TRBV2,TRBD1,CASSGGTARQETQYF,TGTGCCAGCAGTGGGGGGACAGCCCGCCAAGAGACCCAGTACTTC